This TCR beta chain originates from a study of spatial heterogeneity in lung cancer. General study points: Tumor mutation count correlated with how many alpha and beta TCRs expanded intratumorally. Coverage of tumor T cells was estimated at 6% to 8% for alpha chains and 12% to 15% for beta chains.

TCRdb re-analysed the 5' RACE reads in MiXCR, keeping a single row per CDR3 protein. The sample lists around 100,000 distinct CDR3 sequences; 4% to 4.5% were seen once. There are many counts of this clonotype. Its cognate antigen is unknown. Trimming removed 1 base from V and 4 bases from J, with 10 bases in between. The germline gives CDR1 DFQATT, CDR2 SNEGSKA (reference sequence). This CDR3 contains 13 residues. Time point in this sample: sample taken at primary tumor resection. The approximately 78 donors had untreated early-stage non-small cell lung cancer. Unsorted tumor, nontumor lung tissue or cryopreserved PBMC supplied the whole RNA.

The sample here was lung tumor tissue, taken at surgery. The TCR sequence derives from a male donor with early-stage non-small cell lung cancer. The chain combines TRBV20-1 with TRBJ1-2, with D possibly being TRBD1 (5 bases). CDR3 DNA: TGCAGTGCTAGAGCAGGGCGAGGCTATGGCTACACCTTC. Its translation: CSARAGRGYGYTF.